What follows are 17 T cell receptor beta chains derived from one specimen sequenced in a study of blood T cell repertoires in COVID-19. Assay used: immunoSEQ multiplex PCR; TCRdb lists only in-frame clones, some missing. Of 65,000 to 90,000 clones in the sample, about 83% are singletons; the top ten hold around 6%. The sequencing input was peripheral blood. Every receptor here comes from a woman in her fifties or sixties with acute or convalescent COVID-19.

The genes are TRBV5-1 and TRBJ1-1; D gene unclear. In germline, CDR1 is SGHRS, CDR2 YFSETQ. With 1 base removed from V and 3 bases from J, the gap between germline ends came to 13 bases. CDR3 size: 15 residues. CDR3 amino acids: CASSLKSGPDTEAFF. CDR3 DNA: TGCGCCAGCAGCTTGAAGTCCGGTCCTGACACTGAAGCTTTCTTT.

This clone was detected ten times or more. The chain employs TRBV6-4 and TRBJ1-1, with a weak D call TRBD1 (5 bases). This CDR3 is 15 amino acids long. Germline CDR1 MRHNA, CDR2 SNTAGT. The ends were cut back, 0 bases at V and 6 bases at J, with 14 bases in the middle. The CDR3 reads CASSDSDAGGAEAFF. CDR3 coding DNA: TGTGCCAGCAGTGACTCAGATGCGGGGGGGGCTGAAGCTTTCTTT.

The genes are TRBV9 and TRBJ1-1; D is perhaps TRBD1 (6 bases). Germline V CDR1 and CDR2: SGDLS, YYNGEE. This CDR3 has 15 amino acids. V dropped 1 base and J dropped 6 bases, with 16 bases sitting between them. CDR3 DNA: TGTGCCAGCAGCGTAACTTCCCAGGGGAAGGCTGAAGCTTTCTTT. Its protein is CASSVTSQGKAEAFF.

The chain carries TRBV24-1 and TRBJ2-3; TRBD2 aligns across 10 bases. V lost 4 bases to trimming and J lost 3 bases; unmatched junction nucleotides: 6. CDR3 length: 16 residues. The germline V gene has CDR1 KGHDR and CDR2 SFDVKD. CDR3 nucleotides: TGTGCCACCAGTGAACCCGGACTAGCGGAGACAGATACGCAGTATTTT. Translated: CATSEPGLAETDTQYF.

The chain links TRBV3-1 (or the pseudogene TRBV3-2) to TRBJ1-5; possibly TRBD1 for D (5 bases). The CDR3 is made up of 14 amino acids. Germline V lookup: CDR1 LGHDT, CDR2 YNNKEL (reference sequence). V lost 1 base to trimming and J lost 7 bases, with 11 bases between them. The CDR3 sequence is CASSQVAGRQPQHF. As DNA, the CDR3 is TGTGCCAGCAGCCAAGTTGCGGGGCGCCAGCCCCAGCATTTT.

This clone appeared a single time. The V call is TRBV5-1, the J call TRBJ1-1; no clear D. Trimming removed 3 bases at V and 2 bases at J, with 11 bases between. Looked up from germline, CDR1 is SGHRS and CDR2 is YFSETQ. The CDR3 contains 14 residues. CDR3 amino acids: CASSSGWLNTEAFF. The DNA of the CDR3 is TGCGCCAGCAGCTCCGGGTGGCTTAACACTGAAGCTTTCTTT.

The chain uses TRBV20-1 and TRBJ1-1, with D unclear. CDR1 and CDR2 from the germline V gene are DFQATT and SNEGSKA (reference sequence). The V end lost 3 bases, the J end lost 7 bases, and 9 bases lay between the germline ends. The CDR3 spans 11 residues. The CDR3 DNA is TGCAGTGCTAGCCAGAGGGATGAAGCTTTCTTT. This gives the protein CSASQRDEAFF.

This clone was observed a single time. The CDR3, as DNA: TGTGCCAGCAGCTTTACAGGGGGCGAGGGGACCCAGTACTTC. It translates to CASSFTGGEGTQYF. The chain uses TRBV11-2 and TRBJ2-5, with 9 bases lining up with TRBD1. Germline CDR1 SGHAT, CDR2 FQNNGV. With 3 bases clipped from V and 7 bases from J, the junction kept 6 bases outside the gene matches. The CDR3 length is 14 residues.

The V gene is TRBV3-1 (or the pseudogene TRBV3-2), the J gene TRBJ2-1, with 8 bases that match TRBD1. Per germline, CDR1 LGHDT and CDR2 YNNKEL (reference sequence). The CDR3 has 14 residues. V lost 1 base and J lost 8; bases outside the gene matches: 4. The CDR3 sequence is CASSQGAGGHEQFF. CDR3 nucleotide sequence: TGTGCCAGCAGCCAAGGCGCAGGGGGCCATGAGCAGTTCTTC.

This clone was seen only once. The rearrangement joins TRBV12-3 or TRBV12-4 to TRBJ1-2; D not resolved. There are 12 residues in the CDR3. V lost 5 bases, J lost 4 bases, and 8 bases lay in between. The CDR3: CASSPNGYGYTF. The CDR3 DNA reads TGTGCCAGCAGTCCCAACGGCTATGGCTACACCTTC.

The chain joins TRBV6-4 to TRBJ1-6; 9 positions agree with TRBD1. The CDR3 spans 14 residues. The V gene's germline CDR1 is MRHNA and CDR2 SNTAGT. Losses at the gene ends were 6 bases for V and 10 bases for J; bases not matched to a gene: 7. The CDR3 DNA sequence: TGTGCCAGCAGCCTCGGGGACAGGGACTCACCCCTCCACTTT. Translated: CASSLGDRDSPLHF.

For this clone: This CDR3 is also generated by other DNA sequences in the sample. The chain has TRBV5-1 and TRBJ1-5; D gene unclear. Germline CDR1 SGHRS, CDR2 YFSETQ. The CDR3 runs 13 residues. V dropped 0 bases and J dropped 4 bases, with 5 bases sitting between them. The CDR3 nucleotides are TGCGCCAGCAGCTTGGACAGAAATCAGCCCCAGCATTTT. Translation gives CASSLDRNQPQHF.

V and J are TRBV19 and TRBJ2-7, with 9 bases lining up with TRBD1. This CDR3 comprises 14 residues. The germline V gene encodes CDR1 LNHDA and CDR2 SQIVND (reference sequence). V lost 3 bases to trimming and J lost 2 bases; unmatched junction nucleotides: 2. CDR3 residues: CASSIGDRAYEQYF. CDR3 nucleotides: TGTGCCAGTAGTATTGGGGACAGGGCCTACGAGCAGTACTTC. The full variable domain, completed using reference TRBV19 and TRBJ2-7, is DGGITQSPKYLFRKEGQNVTLSCEQNLNHDAMYWYRQDPGQGLRLIYYSQIVNDFQKGDIAEGYSVSREKKESFPLTVTSAQKNPTAFYLCASSIGDRAYEQYFGPGTRLTVT.

In its sample, this clone was seen once. The chain employs TRBV24-1 and TRBJ2-3; no definite D call. V shed 5 bases and J shed 1 base, with 18 bases lying between them. Germline values: CDR1 KGHDR, CDR2 SFDVKD. The CDR3 is 17 amino acids. The CDR3 bases are TGTGCCACCAGTGGACGTCCCCCCGTAGAGGGCACAGATACGCAGTATTTT. Translated, it gives CATSGRPPVEGTDTQYF.

The genes are TRBV5-4 and TRBJ2-2; 8 positions match TRBD1. The CDR3 is 15 residues long. Trimming cost V 0 bases and J 8 bases; bases outside gene matches: 6. Germline CDR1 and CDR2: SGHNT and YYREEE (reference sequence). This CDR3 is CASSLGTGLSGELFF. In DNA form, the CDR3 reads TGTGCCAGCAGCTTGGGGACAGGGTTGAGTGGGGAGCTGTTTTTT.

This chain joins TRBV13 and TRBJ2-7, with 7 bases lining up with TRBD1. This CDR3 has 15 residues. The germline V gene encodes CDR1 PRHDT and CDR2 FYEKMQ (reference sequence). V was clipped by 0 bases and J by 7 bases; unmatched bases: 9. CDR3 sequence: CASSLGDREKGEQYF. CDR3 bases: TGTGCCAGCAGCTTAGGTGACAGGGAGAAAGGTGAGCAGTACTTC.

The rearrangement uses TRBV5-1 and TRBJ1-1; 9 nucleotides agree with TRBD1. The germline V gene has CDR1 SGHRS and CDR2 YFSETQ. The junction had 7 bases not matched to a gene; V was cut back by 0 bases and J by 7 bases. The CDR3 runs to 15 residues. The CDR3 loop reads CASSLEGTGIHEAFF. The CDR3 DNA reads as TGCGCCAGCAGCTTGGAAGGGACAGGGATACATGAAGCTTTCTTT.